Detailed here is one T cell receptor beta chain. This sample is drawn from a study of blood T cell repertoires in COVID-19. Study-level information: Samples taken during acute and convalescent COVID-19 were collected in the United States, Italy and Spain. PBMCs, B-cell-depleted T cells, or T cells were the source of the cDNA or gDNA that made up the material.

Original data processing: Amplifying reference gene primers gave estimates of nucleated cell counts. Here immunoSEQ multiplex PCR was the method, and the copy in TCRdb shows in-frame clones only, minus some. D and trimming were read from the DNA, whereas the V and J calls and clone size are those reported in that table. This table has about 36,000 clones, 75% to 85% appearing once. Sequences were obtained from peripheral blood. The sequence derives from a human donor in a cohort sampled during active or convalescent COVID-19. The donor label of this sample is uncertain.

The CDR3 region has the DNA TGCGCCAGCAGCCAAGGTCTAGCGGGAGTCCATGAGCAGTTCTTC. Encoded protein: CASSQGLAGVHEQFF. The chain couples TRBV4-3 to TRBJ2-1, with TRBD2 matching 10 bases. CDR1 is LGHNA, CDR2 YSLEER, per germline. The CDR3 spans 15 residues. The V segment lost 1 base and the J segment 8 bases; nucleotides outside the gene matches: 5.